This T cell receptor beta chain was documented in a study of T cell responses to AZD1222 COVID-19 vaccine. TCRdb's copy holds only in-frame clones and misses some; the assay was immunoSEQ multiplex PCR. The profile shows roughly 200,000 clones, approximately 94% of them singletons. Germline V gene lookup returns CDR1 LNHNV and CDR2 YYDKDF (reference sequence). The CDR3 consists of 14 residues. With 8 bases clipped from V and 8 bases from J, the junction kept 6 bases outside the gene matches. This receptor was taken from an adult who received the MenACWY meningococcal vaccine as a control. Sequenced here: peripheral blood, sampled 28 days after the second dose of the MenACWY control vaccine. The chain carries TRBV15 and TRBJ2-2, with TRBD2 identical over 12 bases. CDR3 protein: CATETSGSAGELFF. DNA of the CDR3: TGTGCCACCGAGACTAGCGGGAGCGCTGGGGAGCTGTTTTTT.